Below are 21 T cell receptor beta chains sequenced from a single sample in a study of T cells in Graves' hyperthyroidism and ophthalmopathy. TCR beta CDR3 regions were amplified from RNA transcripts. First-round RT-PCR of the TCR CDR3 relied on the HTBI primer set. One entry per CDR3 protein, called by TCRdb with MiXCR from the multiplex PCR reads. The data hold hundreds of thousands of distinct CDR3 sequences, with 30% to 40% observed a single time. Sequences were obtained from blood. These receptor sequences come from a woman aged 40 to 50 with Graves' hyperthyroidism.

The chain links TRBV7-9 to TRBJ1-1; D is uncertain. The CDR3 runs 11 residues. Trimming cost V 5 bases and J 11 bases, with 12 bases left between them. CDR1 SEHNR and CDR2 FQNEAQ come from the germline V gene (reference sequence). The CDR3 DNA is TGTGCCAGCAGCGGTAACAATGAGGCTTTCTTT. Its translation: CASSGNNEAFF.

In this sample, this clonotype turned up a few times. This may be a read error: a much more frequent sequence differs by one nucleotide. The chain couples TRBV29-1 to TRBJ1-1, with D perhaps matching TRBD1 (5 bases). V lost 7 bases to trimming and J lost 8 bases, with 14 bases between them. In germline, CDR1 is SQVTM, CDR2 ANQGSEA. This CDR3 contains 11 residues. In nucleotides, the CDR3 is TGCAGCGCCGCTCAAGGGGTCGAAGCTTTCTTT. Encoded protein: CSAAQGVEAFF.

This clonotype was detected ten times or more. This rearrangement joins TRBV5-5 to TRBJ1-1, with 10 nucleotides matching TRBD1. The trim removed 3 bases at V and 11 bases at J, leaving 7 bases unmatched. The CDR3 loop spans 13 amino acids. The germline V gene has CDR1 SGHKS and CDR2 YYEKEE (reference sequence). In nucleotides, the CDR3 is TGTGCCAGCAGCTCCGGGACAGGGGTGATCGCTTTCTTT. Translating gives CASSSGTGVIAFF.

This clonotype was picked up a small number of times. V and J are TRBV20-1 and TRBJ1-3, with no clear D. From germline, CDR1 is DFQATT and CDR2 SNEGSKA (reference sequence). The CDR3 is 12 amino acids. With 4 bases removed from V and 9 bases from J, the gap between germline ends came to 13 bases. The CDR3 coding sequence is TGCAGTGCTACCCCCGTCGAGGGCACCATATATTTT. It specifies CSATPVEGTIYF.

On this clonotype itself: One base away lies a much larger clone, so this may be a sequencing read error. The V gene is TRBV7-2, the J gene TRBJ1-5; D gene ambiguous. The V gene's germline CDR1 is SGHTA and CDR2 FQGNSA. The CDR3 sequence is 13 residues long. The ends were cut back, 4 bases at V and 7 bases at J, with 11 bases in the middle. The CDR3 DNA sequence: TGTGCCAGCAGCTACCTCCAAGGGCAGCCCCAGCATTTT. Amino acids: CASSYLQGQPQHF.

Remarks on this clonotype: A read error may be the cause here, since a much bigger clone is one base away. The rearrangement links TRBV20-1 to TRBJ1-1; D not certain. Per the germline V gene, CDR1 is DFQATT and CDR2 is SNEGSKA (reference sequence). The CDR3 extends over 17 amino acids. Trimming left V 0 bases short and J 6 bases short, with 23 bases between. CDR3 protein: CSARDRRRSGVVSEAFF. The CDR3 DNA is TGCAGTGCTAGAGATCGCAGGAGATCGGGAGTCGTATCTGAAGCTTTCTTT.

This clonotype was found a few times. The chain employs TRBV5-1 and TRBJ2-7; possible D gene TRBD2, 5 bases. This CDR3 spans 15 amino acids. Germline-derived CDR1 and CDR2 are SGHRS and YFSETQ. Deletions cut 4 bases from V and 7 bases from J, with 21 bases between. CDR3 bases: TGCGCCAGCAGCATCGGAGGCTCCCTCCTCGGTGAGCAGTACTTC. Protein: CASSIGGSLLGEQYF.

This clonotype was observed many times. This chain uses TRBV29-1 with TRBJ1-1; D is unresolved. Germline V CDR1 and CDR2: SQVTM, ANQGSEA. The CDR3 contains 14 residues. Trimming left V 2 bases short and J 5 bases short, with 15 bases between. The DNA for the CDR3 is TGCAGCGTTGAACCCGACGCCCGTGGGACTGAAGCTTTCTTT. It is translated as CSVEPDARGTEAFF.

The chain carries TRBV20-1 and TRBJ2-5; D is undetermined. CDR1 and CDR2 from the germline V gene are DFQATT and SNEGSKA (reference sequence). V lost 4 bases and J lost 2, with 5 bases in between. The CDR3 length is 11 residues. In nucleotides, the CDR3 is TGCAGTGCTACTCGACAAGAGACCCAGTACTTC. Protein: CSATRQETQYF.

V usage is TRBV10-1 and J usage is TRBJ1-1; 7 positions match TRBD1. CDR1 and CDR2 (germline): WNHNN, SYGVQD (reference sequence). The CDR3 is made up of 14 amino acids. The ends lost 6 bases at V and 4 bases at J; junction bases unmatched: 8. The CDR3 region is CASSQETGPTEAFF. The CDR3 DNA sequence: TGCGCCAGCAGCCAGGAGACAGGGCCCACTGAAGCTTTCTTT.

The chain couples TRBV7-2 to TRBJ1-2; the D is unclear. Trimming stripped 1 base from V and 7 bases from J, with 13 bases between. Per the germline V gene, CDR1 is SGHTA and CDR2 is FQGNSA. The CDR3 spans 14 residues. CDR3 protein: CASSLGGTAAGYTF. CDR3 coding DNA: TGTGCCAGCAGCTTAGGAGGCACTGCGGCTGGCTACACCTTC.

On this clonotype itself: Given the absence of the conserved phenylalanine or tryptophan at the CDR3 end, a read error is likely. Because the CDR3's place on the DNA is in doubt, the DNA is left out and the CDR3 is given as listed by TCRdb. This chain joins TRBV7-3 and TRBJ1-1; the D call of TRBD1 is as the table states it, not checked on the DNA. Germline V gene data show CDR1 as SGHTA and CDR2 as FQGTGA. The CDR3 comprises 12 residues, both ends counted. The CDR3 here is CASSLGGQAGKV.

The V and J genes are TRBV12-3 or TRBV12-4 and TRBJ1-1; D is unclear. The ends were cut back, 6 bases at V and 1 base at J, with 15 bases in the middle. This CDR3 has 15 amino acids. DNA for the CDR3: TGTGCCAGCAGAGTTGAGGGAGCTTCGAACACTGAAGCTTTCTTT. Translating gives CASRVEGASNTEAFF.

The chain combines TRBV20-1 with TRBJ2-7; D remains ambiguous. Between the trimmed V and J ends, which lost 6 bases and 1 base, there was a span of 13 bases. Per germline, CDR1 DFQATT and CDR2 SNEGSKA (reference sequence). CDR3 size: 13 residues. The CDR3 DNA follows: TGCAGTGCCACGATCGTGGATTCCTACGAGCAGTACTTC. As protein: CSATIVDSYEQYF.

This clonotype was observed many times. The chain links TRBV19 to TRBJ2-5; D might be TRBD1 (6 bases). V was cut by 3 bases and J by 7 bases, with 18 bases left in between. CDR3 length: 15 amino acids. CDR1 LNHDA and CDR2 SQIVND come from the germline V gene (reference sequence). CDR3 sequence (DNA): TGTGCCAGTAGTATTGGCACCCAGGGGATGGCGACCCAGTACTTC. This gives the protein CASSIGTQGMATQYF.

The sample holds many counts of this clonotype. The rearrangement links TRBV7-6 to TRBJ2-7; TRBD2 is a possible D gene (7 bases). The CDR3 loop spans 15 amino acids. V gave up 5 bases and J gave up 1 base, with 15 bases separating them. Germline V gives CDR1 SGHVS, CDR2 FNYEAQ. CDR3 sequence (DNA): TGTGCCAGCAGCCAACAGGGAGGGGGGTCCTACGAGCAGTACTTC. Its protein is CASSQQGGGSYEQYF.

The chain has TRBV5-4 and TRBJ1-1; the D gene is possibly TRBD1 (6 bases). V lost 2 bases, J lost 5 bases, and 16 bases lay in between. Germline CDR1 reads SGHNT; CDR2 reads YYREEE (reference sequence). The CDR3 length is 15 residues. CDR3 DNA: TGTGCCAGCAGCTTTCTGAGAGGGGGAAATACTGAAGCTTTCTTT. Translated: CASSFLRGGNTEAFF.

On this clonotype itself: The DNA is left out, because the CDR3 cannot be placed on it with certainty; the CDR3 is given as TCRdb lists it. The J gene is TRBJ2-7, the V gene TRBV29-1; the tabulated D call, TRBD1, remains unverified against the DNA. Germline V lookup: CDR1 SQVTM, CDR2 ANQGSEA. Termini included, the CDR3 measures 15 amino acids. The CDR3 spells CASSWAPGSSYERYF.

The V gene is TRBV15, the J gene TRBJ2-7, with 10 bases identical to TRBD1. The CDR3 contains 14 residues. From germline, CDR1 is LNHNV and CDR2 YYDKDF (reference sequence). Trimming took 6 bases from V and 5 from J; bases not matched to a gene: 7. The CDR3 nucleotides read TGTGCCACCAGAGAAGGGACAGGGGTCAACGAGCAGTACTTC. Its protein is CATREGTGVNEQYF.

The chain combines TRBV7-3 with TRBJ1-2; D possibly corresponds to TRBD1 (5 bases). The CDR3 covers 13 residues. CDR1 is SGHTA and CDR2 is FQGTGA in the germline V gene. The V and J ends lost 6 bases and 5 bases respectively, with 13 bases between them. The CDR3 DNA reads TGTGCCAGCAGTCACGCCCGGGGGTATGGCTACACCTTC. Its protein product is CASSHARGYGYTF.

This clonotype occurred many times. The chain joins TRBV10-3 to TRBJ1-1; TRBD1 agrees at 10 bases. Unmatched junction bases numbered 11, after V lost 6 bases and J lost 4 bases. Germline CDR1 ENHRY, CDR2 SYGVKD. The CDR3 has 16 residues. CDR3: CAIRDRGAIAGTEAFF. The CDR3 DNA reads TGTGCCATCAGGGACAGGGGGGCGATCGCAGGCACTGAAGCTTTCTTT.